Listed below are T cell receptor beta chains from one sample, sequenced in a study of blood T cell repertoires in COVID-19. TCRdb's table, derived via immunoSEQ multiplex PCR, lists solely in-frame clones and lacks some. The table shows approximately 450,000 clones, with around 88% occurring only once. The sequenced material came from peripheral blood. The origin of the receptors is a woman aged 25 to 39 with acute or convalescent COVID-19. Both conserved end residues are part of each CDR3. The order of the fields is CDR3 length, J gene, clone size, V gene, CDR3 protein. The size entry is marked missing in some rows and otherwise reads once, few, many or a size class.

17 TRBJ2-3 - TRBV4-1 CASSQVRGAGGRDTQYF
17 TRBJ2-3 - TRBV6-2/TRBV6-3 CASSYPTSGGSTDTQYF
16 TRBJ1-4 - TRBV14 CASSRTGQGADEKLFF
15 TRBJ2-7 - TRBV19 CASSKVGGASYEQYF
14 TRBJ1-3 - TRBV28 CASSLSVTGNTIYF
11 TRBJ1-1 - TRBV12-3/TRBV12-4 CASSRTLEAFF
16 TRBJ2-1 once TRBV18 CASSPPAEGGVREQFF
13 TRBJ2-5 few TRBV28 CASSSSRGETQYF
15 TRBJ2-3 - TRBV6-5 CASSYARPKADTQYF
14 TRBJ2-1 - TRBV9 CASSGGQNHNEQFF
14 TRBJ1-2 - TRBV6-5 CASSYSAANYGYTF
13 TRBJ2-7 - TRBV9 CASSKSSGNEQYF
15 TRBJ2-7 once TRBV3-1/TRBV3-2 CASSPGQGSSYEQYF
16 TRBJ1-6 few TRBV5-1 CASSLALDRGYSPLHF
12 TRBJ1-5 - TRBV15 CATSREEGPQHF
12 TRBJ2-7 - TRBV6-1 CASSEQGSEQYF
15 TRBJ1-5 - TRBV25-1 CASSSSREAGQPQHF
17 TRBJ1-6 - TRBV15 CATSRDRPGGYNSPLHF
12 TRBJ2-7 - TRBV30 CAWSVGAHEQYF
15 TRBJ1-1 once TRBV10-2 CASSRTGGKDTEAFF
14 TRBJ1-6 once TRBV5-1 CASSAGGDNSPLHF
17 TRBJ1-5 - TRBV6-2/TRBV6-3 CASSYISGGGFYQPQHF
11 TRBJ2-1 - TRBV7-3 CASSLGTGQFF
16 TRBJ2-1 - TRBV14 CASSLAGGLFGAEQFF
16 TRBJ2-5 - TRBV11-2 CASSALLAVGPLTQYF
17 TRBJ1-4 - TRBV2 CASNRNTDGATNEKLFF
14 TRBJ1-1 - TRBV7-8 CASSPVRLNTEAFF
17 TRBJ2-5 - TRBV28 CASSPRSGGSLQETQYF
13 TRBJ1-5 - TRBV19 CASSIWQNQPQHF
17 TRBJ2-2 - TRBV24-1 CATSDPDRGMSGGELFF
15 TRBJ2-7 - TRBV7-9 CASSLEGLPYYEQYF
14 TRBJ2-2 once TRBV2 CASRGTTNTGELFF
15 TRBJ2-1 - TRBV9 CASSLGLASYNEQFF
15 TRBJ2-3 - TRBV6-5 CASSKSGGTTDTQYF
15 TRBJ2-3 - TRBV9 CASTAGGTSTDTQYF
19 TRBJ2-1 - TRBV4-1 CASSQDQSELAGFLDEQFF
13 TRBJ1-3 - TRBV7-2 CASSFPAGNTIYF
15 TRBJ2-2 - TRBV7-6 CASSIQGASTGELFF
11 TRBJ1-1 few TRBV6-1 CASGQGIEAFF
15 TRBJ1-2 - TRBV21-1 CASRSQGAKGYGYTF
18 TRBJ2-5 - TRBV11-2 CASSQGLAGFGGEETQYF
15 TRBJ2-2 - TRBV19 CASSILDSDTGELFF
19 TRBJ2-6 - TRBV4-1 CASSQDWRGAISGANVLTF
14 TRBJ1-1 - TRBV5-4 CASSHTVHNTEAFF
13 TRBJ2-3 - TRBV19 CASRTGVQDTQYF
16 TRBJ1-2 - TRBV3-1/TRBV3-2 CASSPNPGQGAPGYTF
15 TRBJ2-3 once TRBV5-1 CASSHPGIGTDTQYF
10 TRBJ1-2 - TRBV20-1 CSVQGYGYTF
13 TRBJ1-2 - TRBV3-1/TRBV3-2 CASADVGGSGYTF
17 TRBJ2-5 - TRBV19 CASSINHGGGAGETQYF
15 TRBJ1-1 - TRBV5-1 CASSLTGFLNTEAFF
17 TRBJ2-2 few TRBV5-1 CASSFRSGQGNTGELFF
11 TRBJ1-1 - TRBV12-3/TRBV12-4 CASSSGYEAFF